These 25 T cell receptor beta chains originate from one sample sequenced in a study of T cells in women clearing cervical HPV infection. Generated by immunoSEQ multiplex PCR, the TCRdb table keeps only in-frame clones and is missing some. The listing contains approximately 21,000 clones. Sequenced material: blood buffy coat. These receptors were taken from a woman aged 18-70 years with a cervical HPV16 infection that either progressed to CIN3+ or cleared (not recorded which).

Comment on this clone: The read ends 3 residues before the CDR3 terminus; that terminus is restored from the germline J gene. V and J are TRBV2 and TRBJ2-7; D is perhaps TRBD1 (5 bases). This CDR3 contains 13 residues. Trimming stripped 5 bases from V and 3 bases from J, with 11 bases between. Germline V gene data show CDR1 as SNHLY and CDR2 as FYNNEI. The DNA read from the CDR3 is TGTGCCAGCAGTTTGACAGAATACTACGAG. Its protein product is CASSLTEYYE. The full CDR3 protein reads CASSLTEYYEQYF.

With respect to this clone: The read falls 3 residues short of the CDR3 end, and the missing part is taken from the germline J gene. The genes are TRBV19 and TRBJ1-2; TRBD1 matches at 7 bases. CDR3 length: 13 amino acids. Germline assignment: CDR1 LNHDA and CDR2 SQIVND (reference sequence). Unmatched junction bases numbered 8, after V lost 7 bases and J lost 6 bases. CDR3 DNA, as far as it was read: TGTGCCAGTACTCCGACAGGGTACAATGGC. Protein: CASTPTGYNG. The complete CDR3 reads CASTPTGYNGYTF.

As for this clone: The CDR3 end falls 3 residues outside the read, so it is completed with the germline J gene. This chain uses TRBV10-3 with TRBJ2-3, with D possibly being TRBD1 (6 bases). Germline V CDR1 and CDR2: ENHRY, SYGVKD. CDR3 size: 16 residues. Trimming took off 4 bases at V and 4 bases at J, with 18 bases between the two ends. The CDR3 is CAISGVLSGGADTQYF. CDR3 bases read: TGTGCCATCAGTGGGGTCCTCAGTGGGGGCGCAGATACG.

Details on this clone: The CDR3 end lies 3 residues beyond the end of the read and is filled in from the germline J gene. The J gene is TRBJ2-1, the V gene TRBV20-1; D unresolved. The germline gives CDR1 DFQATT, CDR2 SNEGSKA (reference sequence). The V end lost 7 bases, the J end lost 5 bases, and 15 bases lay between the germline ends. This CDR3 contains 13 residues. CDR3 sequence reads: CSVRGPSNNEQFF. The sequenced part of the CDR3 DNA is TGCAGTGTTCGCGGCCCATCCAACAATGAG.

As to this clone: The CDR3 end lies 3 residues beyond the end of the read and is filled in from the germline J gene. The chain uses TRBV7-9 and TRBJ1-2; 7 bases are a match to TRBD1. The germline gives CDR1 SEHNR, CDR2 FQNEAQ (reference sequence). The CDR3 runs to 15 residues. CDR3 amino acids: CASSQFTGDPNDYTF. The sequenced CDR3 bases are TGTGCCAGCAGCCAATTTACAGGGGACCCCAATGAC.

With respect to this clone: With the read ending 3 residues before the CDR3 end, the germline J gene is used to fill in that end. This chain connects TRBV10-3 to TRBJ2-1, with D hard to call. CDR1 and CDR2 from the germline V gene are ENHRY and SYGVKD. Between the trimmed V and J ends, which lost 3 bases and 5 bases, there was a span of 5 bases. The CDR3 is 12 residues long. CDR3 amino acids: CAISDRNNEQFF. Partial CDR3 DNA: TGTGCCATCAGTGACAGAAACAATGAG.

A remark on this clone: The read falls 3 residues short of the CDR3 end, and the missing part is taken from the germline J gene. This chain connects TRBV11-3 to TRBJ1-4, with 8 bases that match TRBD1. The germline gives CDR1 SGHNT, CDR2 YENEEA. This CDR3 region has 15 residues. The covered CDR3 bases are TGTGCCAGCAGCTTAAACAGGGGGTTAAGTTCACCA. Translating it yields CASSLNRGLSSP. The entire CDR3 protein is CASSLNRGLSSPLFF.

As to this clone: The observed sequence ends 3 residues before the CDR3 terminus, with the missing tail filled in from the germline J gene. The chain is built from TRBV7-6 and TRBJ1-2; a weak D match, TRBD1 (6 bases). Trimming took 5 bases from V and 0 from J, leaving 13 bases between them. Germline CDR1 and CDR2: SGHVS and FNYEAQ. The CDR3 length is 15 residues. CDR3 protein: CASSQGRQANYGYTF. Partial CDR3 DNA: TGTGCCAGCAGCCAGGGGAGGCAGGCTAACTATGGC.

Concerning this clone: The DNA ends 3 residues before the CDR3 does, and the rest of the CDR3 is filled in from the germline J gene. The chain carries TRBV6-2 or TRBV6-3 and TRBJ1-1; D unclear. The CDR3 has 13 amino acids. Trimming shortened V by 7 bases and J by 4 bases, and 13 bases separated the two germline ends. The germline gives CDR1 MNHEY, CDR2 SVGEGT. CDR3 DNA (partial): TGTGCCAGCAAGGTAGTGTCGGGCACTGAA. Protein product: CASKVVSGTE. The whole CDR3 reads CASKVVSGTEAFF.

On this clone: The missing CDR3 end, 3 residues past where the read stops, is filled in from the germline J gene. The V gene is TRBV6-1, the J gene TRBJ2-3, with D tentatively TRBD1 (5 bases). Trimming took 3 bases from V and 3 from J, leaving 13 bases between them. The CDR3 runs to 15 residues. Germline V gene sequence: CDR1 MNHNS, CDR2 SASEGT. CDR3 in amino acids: CASSEVSGATDTQYF. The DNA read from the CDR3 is TGTGCCAGCAGTGAGGTCAGTGGGGCGACAGATACG.

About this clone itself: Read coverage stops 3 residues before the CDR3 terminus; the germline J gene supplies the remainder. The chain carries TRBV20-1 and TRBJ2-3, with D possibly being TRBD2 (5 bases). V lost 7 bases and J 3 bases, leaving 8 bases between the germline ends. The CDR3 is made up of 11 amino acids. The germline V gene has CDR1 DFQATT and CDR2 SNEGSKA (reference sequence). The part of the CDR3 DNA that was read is TGCAGTGTTAGGAGGACAGATACG. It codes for CSVRRTDT. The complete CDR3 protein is CSVRRTDTQYF.

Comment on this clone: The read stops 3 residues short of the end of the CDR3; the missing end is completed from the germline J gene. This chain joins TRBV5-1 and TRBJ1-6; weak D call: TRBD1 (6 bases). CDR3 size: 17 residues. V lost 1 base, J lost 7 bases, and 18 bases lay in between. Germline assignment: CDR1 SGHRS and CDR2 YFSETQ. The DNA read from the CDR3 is TGCGCCAGCAGCTTGACCGGGACACAAAACGCCAATTCACCC. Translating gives CASSLTGTQNANSP. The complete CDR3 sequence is CASSLTGTQNANSPLHF.

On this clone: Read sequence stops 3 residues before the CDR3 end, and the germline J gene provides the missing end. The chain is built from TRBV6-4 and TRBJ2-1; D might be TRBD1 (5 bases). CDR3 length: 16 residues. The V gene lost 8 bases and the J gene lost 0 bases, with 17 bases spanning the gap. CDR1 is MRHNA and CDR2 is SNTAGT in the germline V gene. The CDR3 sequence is CASGWGGRSSYNEQFF. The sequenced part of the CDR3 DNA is TGTGCCAGCGGGTGGGGCGGCCGGAGCTCCTACAATGAG.

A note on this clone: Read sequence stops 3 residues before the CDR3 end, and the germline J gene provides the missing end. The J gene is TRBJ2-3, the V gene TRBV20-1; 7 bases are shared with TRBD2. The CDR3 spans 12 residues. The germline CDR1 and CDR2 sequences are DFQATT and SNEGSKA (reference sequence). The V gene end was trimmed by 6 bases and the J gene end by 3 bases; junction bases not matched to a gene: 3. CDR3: CSARESTDTQYF. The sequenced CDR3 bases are TGCAGTGCGCGGGAGAGTACAGATACG.

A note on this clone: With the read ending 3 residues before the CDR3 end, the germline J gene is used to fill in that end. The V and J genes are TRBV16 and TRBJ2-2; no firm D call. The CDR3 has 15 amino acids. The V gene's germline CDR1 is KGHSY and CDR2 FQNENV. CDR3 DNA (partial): TGTGCCAGCAGCCAATCTTACCAGGTGGGCGAAAAG. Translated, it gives CASSQSYQVGEK. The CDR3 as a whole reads CASSQSYQVGEKLFF.

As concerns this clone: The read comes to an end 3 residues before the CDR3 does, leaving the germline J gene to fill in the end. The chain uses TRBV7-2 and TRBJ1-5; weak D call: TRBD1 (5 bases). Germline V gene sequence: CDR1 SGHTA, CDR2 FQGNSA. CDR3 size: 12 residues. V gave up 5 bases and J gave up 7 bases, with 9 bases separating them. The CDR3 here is CASSKEGQPQHF. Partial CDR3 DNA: TGTGCCAGCAGCAAAGAGGGGCAGCCC.

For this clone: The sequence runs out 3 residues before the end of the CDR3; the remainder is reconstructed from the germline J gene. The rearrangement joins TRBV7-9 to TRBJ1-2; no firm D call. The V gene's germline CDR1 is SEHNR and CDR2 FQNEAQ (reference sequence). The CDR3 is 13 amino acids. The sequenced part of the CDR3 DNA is TGTGCCAGCAGCCCCACCCGCTCCTACGAC. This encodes CASSPTRSYD. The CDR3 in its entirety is CASSPTRSYDYTF.

The CDR3 bases that were read are TGCAGTGCTAGAGATCGTTCTAGCGGGGACTACAATGAG. Its translation is CSARDRSSGDYNE. The CDR3 reads in full as CSARDRSSGDYNEQFF. This chain uses TRBV20-1 with TRBJ2-1, with 9 bases matching TRBD2. The read stops 3 residues short of the end of the CDR3; the missing end is completed from the germline J gene. The CDR3 loop spans 16 amino acids. Losses at the gene ends were 0 bases for V and 3 bases for J; bases not matched to a gene: 6. The germline CDR1 and CDR2 sequences are DFQATT and SNEGSKA (reference sequence).

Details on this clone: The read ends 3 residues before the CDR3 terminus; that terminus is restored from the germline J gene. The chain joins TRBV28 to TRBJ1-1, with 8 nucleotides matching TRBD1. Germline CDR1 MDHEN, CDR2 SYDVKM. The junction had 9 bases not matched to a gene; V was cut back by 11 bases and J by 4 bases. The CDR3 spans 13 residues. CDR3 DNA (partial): TGTGCCTGCCGGACAGGGCTTCCCACTGAA. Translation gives CACRTGLPTE. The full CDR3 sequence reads CACRTGLPTEAFF.

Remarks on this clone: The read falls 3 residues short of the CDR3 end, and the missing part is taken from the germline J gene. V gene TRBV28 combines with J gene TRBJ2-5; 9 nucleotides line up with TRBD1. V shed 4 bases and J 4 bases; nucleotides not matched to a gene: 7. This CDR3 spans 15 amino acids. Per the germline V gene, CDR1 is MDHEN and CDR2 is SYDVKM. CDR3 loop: CASSSSGTGRETQYF. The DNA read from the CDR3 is TGTGCCAGCAGTTCCTCCGGGACAGGGAGAGAGACC.

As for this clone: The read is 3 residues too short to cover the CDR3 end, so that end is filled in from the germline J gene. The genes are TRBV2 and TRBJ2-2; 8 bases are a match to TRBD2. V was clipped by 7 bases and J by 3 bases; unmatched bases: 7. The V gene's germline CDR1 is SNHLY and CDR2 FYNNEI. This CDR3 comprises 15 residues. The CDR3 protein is CASTETSADTGELFF. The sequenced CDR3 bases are TGTGCCAGCACCGAGACTAGCGCCGACACCGGGGAG.

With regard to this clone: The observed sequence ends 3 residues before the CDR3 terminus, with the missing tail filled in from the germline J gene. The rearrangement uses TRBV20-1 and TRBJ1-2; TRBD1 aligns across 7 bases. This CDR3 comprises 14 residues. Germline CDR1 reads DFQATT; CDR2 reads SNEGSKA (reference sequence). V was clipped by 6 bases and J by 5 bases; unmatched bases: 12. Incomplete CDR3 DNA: TGCAGTGCCACAACCGGGACAGCAGGGTATGGC. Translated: CSATTGTAGYG. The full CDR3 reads CSATTGTAGYGYTF.

The sequenced part of the CDR3 DNA is TGTGCCAGCAGCGCCAACAGTGAATCTGGTGGC. Encoded protein: CASSANSESGG. The CDR3 in full is CASSANSESGGYTF. This chain connects TRBV7-3 to TRBJ1-2; D remains unclear. The read terminates 3 residues before the CDR3 end, so the remaining end is supplied by the germline J gene. V shed 5 bases and J shed 7 bases, with 17 bases lying between them. The V gene's germline CDR1 is SGHTA and CDR2 FQGTGA. CDR3 length: 14 amino acids.

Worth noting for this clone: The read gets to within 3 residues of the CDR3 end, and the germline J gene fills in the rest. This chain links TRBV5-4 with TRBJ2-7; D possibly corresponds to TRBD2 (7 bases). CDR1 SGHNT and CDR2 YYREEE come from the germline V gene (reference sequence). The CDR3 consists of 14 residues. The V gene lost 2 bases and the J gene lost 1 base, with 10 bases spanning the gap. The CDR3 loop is CASSFGGLSYEQYF. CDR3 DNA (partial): TGTGCCAGCAGCTTCGGGGGGCTGTCCTACGAG.

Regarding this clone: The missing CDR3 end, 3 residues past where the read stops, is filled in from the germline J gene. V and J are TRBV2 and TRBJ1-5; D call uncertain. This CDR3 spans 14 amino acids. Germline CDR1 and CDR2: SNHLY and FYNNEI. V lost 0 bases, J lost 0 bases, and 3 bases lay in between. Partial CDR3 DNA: TGTGCCAGCAGTGAAGCTTATAGCAATCAGCCC. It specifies CASSEAYSNQP. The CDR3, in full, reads CASSEAYSNQPQHF.